What follows describes a single T cell receptor (beta chain). What it binds is not known. The assay was immunoSEQ multiplex PCR, and TCRdb's table has in-frame clones only and misses some. The repertoire holds some 82,000 clones, 94% seen once, with approximately 10% in the top ten. The entry originates in a study of OX40 agonist ivuxolimab in advanced cancers. On the study more broadly: Every patient in dose escalation had hepatocellular carcinoma, melanoma, renal cell or head and neck cancer. Enrollees could have had prior anti-PD-1, anti-PD-L1 or anti-CTLA-4 therapy, which roughly 40% had received.

Study-wide results and caveats: Expansion of clones was among the lowest in partial responders at 0.1-3.0 mg/kg.

Autoimmune disease history or systemic immunosuppression led to patients being barred. V lost 3 bases to trimming and J lost 5 bases; unmatched junction nucleotides: 15. The V gene's germline CDR1 is SEHNR and CDR2 FQNEAQ (reference sequence). CDR3 length: 19 residues. V gene TRBV7-9 combines with J gene TRBJ2-2, with 10 bases fitting TRBD1. The sample consisted of CD4+ or CD8+ T cells sorted from blood, taken in a trial of the OX40 agonist ivuxolimab. The clonotype originates from an adult with an advanced solid tumor such as melanoma, head and neck, liver or kidney cancer. DNA for the CDR3: TGTGCCAGCAGCTTTATATGGGCTGTGGGACAGGGGCCTACCGGGGAGCTGTTTTTT. Its translation is CASSFIWAVGQGPTGELFF.